This TCR beta chain stems from a study of regulatory dendritic cells for organ transplantation. Findings of the study overall: The authors noted considerable between-person heterogeneity in alloreactive memory CD8+ cells.

On this clone: Its antigen remains unknown.

The CDR3 is 12 residues long. Germline V lookup: CDR1 SGHVS, CDR2 FQNEAQ. The repertoire was sequenced with immunoSEQ multiplex PCR; TCRdb's copy has only in-frame clones and lacks some. The sample records 7,500 to 8,500 clones, roughly 67% being singletons. Sorted T cells were CFSE-labeled and cultured 5 days with allogeneic regulatory or mature dendritic cells at 1:10. Memory T cells were CD45RO+, naive were CD45RA+, sorted by FACS. The sample consisted of memory CD4+ T cells from blood cultured with dendritic cells. Sample subset: CD45RO+ memory T cells. The source of this sequence is a human donor in good health. The V call is TRBV7-8, the J call TRBJ2-5; no clear D gene. The J call may be faulty, since TRBJ2-7 better matches the DNA end. As DNA, the CDR3 is TGTGCCAGCAGCCTGCTCTGGTACGAGCAGTACTTC. It specifies CASSLLWYEQYF.